These 27 T cell receptor beta chains came from one sample sequenced in a study of post-analysis software for immune sequencing data. The study's findings and limits: Controls had lower frequencies than patients of four or five TRBV segments, which included TRBV5-6, TRBV5-1 and TRBV20-1.

TCR beta cDNA libraries had unique molecular identifiers. TCRdb independently ran MiXCR on the PCR reads; one entry per CDR3 protein. Of hundreds of thousands of distinct CDR3 sequences listed, 55% to 60% are singletons. These receptors' antigens are unknown. Source material: blood. Receptors originate from a girl aged 2-10 years with multiple sclerosis.

The gene calls are TRBV7-2 and TRBJ1-2; no clear D gene. V lost 5 bases, J lost 4 bases, and 11 bases lay in between. Germline CDR1 is SGHTA and CDR2 is FQGNSA. This CDR3 has 13 residues. The CDR3 nucleotides read TGTGCCAGCAGCCAGGACCGCTTCTATGGCTACACCTTC. It codes for CASSQDRFYGYTF. Full variable domain (missing parts from reference TRBV7-2 and TRBJ1-2): GAGVSQSPSNKVTEKGKDVELRCDPISGHTALYWYRQSLGQGLEFLIYFQGNSAPDKSGLPSDRFSAERTGGSVSTLTIQRTQQEDSAVYLCASSQDRFYGYTFGSGTRLTVV.

This clonotype came up once. This chain uses TRBV12-3 or TRBV12-4 with TRBJ2-1; 10 bases match TRBD2. The CDR3 has 14 residues. V was pared by 2 bases and J by 8 bases, with 3 bases of the junction left unmatched. The CDR3 here is CASSLLAGDYEQFF. The DNA of the CDR3 is TGTGCCAGCAGTTTACTAGCGGGAGACTATGAGCAGTTCTTC.

V usage is TRBV7-2 and J usage is TRBJ2-3; tentative D call: TRBD1 (6 bases). Germline assignment: CDR1 SGHTA and CDR2 FQGNSA. The CDR3 has 15 amino acids. V lost 1 base and J 0 bases, leaving 8 bases between the germline ends. The chain's CDR3 is CASSLGDTSTDTQYF. CDR3 nucleotides: TGTGCCAGCAGCTTAGGGGACACGAGCACAGATACGCAGTATTTT. Drawing the rest from reference TRBV7-2 and TRBJ2-3, the complete variable domain is GAGVSQSPSNKVTEKGKDVELRCDPISGHTALYWYRQSLGQGLEFLIYFQGNSAPDKSGLPSDRFSAERTGGSVSTLTIQRTQQEDSAVYLCASSLGDTSTDTQYFGPGTRLTVL.

As concerns this clonotype: The junction departs from the called germline gene at one end, perhaps through a read error. The chain is built from TRBV5-1 and TRBJ2-6; D may match TRBD1 or TRBD2 (5 bases each). Germline CDR1 reads SGHRS; CDR2 reads YFSETQ. This CDR3 comprises 17 residues. The CDR3 loop reads CTSSLIGTSSGANVLTF. As DNA, the CDR3 is TGCACCAGCAGCTTGATCGGGACGAGCTCTGGGGCCAACGTCCTGACTTTC.

The chain uses TRBV7-7 and TRBJ2-2, with 10 bases fitting TRBD2. Losses at the gene ends were 5 bases for V and 8 bases for J; bases not matched to a gene: 20. Germline CDR1 is SSHAT and CDR2 is FNYEAQ (reference sequence). This CDR3 region has 19 residues. The CDR3 sequence is CASSPSPPSGGQGLGELFF. The CDR3 DNA reads as TGTGCCAGCAGCCCGTCCCCGCCTAGCGGGGGCCAGGGATTGGGGGAGCTGTTTTTT.

The chain employs TRBV11-2 and TRBJ2-1, with 8 positions matching TRBD1. Germline trimming cut 5 bases from V and 4 bases from J; bases unmatched to any gene: 7. CDR3 length: 15 amino acids. Per the germline V gene, CDR1 is SGHAT and CDR2 is FQNNGV. The CDR3 nucleotides read TGTGCCAGCAGCGCTGAGACAGGGGCTTACAATGAGCAGTTCTTC. Protein sequence: CASSAETGAYNEQFF.

V and J are TRBV20-1 and TRBJ2-1; D is unclear. Germline V gene lookup returns CDR1 DFQATT and CDR2 SNEGSKA (reference sequence). CDR3 size: 14 residues. Trimming stripped 2 bases from V and 4 bases from J, with 12 bases between. CDR3 in amino acids: CSARSTITYNEQFF. CDR3 in DNA: TGCAGTGCTAGATCCACTATCACTTACAATGAGCAGTTCTTC.

V usage is TRBV6-6 and J usage is TRBJ2-4; tentatively, D is TRBD1 (6 bases). Gene TRBJ2-7 matches the end of the DNA better, so the J call may be wrong. This CDR3 comprises 15 residues. Germline CDR1 is MNHNY and CDR2 is SVGAGI (reference sequence). The CDR3 here is CASRSTGRGAYEQYF. CDR3 sequence (DNA): TGTGCCAGCAGAAGCACAGGGAGAGGAGCCTACGAGCAGTACTTC.

This chain uses TRBV4-1 with TRBJ1-2; perhaps TRBD1 as D (6 bases). Trimming stripped 0 bases from V and 6 bases from J, with 20 bases between. Germline-derived CDR1 and CDR2 are MGHRA and YSYEKL. The CDR3 loop spans 17 amino acids. Written as DNA, the CDR3 is TGCGCCAGCAGCCAAGATCCCCTGGCAGGGGAAGGCAATGGCTACACCTTC. This codes for CASSQDPLAGEGNGYTF.

This clonotype was counted between two and nine times. The chain couples TRBV7-2 to TRBJ2-7; D not resolved. Trimming shortened V by 1 base and J by 3 bases, and 7 bases separated the two germline ends. The CDR3 covers 13 residues. Germline CDR1 reads SGHTA; CDR2 reads FQGNSA. The CDR3, as DNA: TGTGCCAGCAGCTTAGAGAGCCACTACGAGCAGTACTTC. This encodes CASSLESHYEQYF.

This chain joins TRBV20-1 and TRBJ1-2; 8 nucleotides line up with TRBD1. V shed 0 bases and J 4 bases; nucleotides not matched to a gene: 4. Germline values: CDR1 DFQATT, CDR2 SNEGSKA (reference sequence). This CDR3 has 14 residues. The CDR3 here is CSARETGGGYGYTF. The CDR3 nucleotides are TGCAGTGCTAGAGAAACAGGGGGAGGCTATGGCTACACCTTC.

This chain uses TRBV12-3 or TRBV12-4 with TRBJ1-5, with no clear D. Trimming removed 3 bases from V and 9 bases from J, with 15 bases in between. This CDR3 has 14 residues. CDR3 DNA sequence: TGTGCCAGCAGTTTCGGTCAATCAAGGCCGCCCCAGCATTTT. Amino acid sequence: CASSFGQSRPPQHF.

This clonotype was detected only once. This rearrangement joins TRBV13 to TRBJ1-1; no definite D call. Trimming cost V 5 bases and J 2 bases, with 6 bases left between them. The CDR3 covers 12 residues. Germline assignment: CDR1 PRHDT and CDR2 FYEKMQ (reference sequence). CDR3 sequence: CASSADNTEAFF. CDR3 DNA sequence: TGTGCCAGCAGCGCCGATAACACTGAAGCTTTCTTT.

The chain couples TRBV5-1 to TRBJ2-1; 8 positions agree with TRBD2. Germline lookup yields CDR1 SGHRS and CDR2 YFSETQ. V was clipped by 0 bases and J by 4 bases; unmatched bases: 3. CDR3 length: 15 residues. The CDR3 reads CASSLELAEYNEQFF. The CDR3 bases are TGCGCCAGCAGCTTGGAACTAGCGGAATACAATGAGCAGTTCTTC. The full variable domain, in which reference TRBV5-1 and TRBJ2-1 provide the parts outside the CDR3, is KAGVTQTPRYLIKTRGQQVTLSCSPISGHRSVSWYQQTPGQGLQFLFEYFSETQRNKGNFPGRFSGRQFSNSRSEMNVSTLELGDSALYLCASSLELAEYNEQFFGPGTRLTVL.

This clonotype was observed once. The chain has TRBV5-1 and TRBJ2-1, with TRBD2 identical over 7 bases. Germline V CDR1 and CDR2: SGHRS, YFSETQ. The CDR3 has 15 amino acids. The junction had 6 bases not matched to a gene; V was cut back by 1 base and J by 5 bases. The CDR3 reads CASSLSASGHNEQFF. The CDR3 nucleotides are TGCGCCAGCAGCTTGTCGGCTAGCGGACACAATGAGCAGTTCTTC.

This clonotype occurred a few times. The V and J genes are TRBV7-8 and TRBJ1-2; D gene ambiguous. Between the trimmed V and J ends, which lost 1 base and 4 bases, there was a span of 13 bases. The CDR3 extends over 15 amino acids. CDR1 and CDR2 from the germline V gene are SGHVS and FQNEAQ. The CDR3 is CASSLEEVKAYGYTF. CDR3 nucleotides: TGTGCCAGCAGCTTAGAAGAGGTCAAAGCCTATGGCTACACCTTC.

This rearrangement joins TRBV18 to TRBJ2-3; perhaps TRBD2 as D (5 bases). The CDR3 is 16 residues long. Between the trimmed V and J ends, which lost 2 bases and 2 bases, there was a span of 14 bases. CDR1 and CDR2 (germline): KGHSH, LQKENI. CDR3 nucleotides: TGTGCCAGCTCACCAAGAGGTTCGGGGTCCACAGATACGCAGTATTTT. This sequence encodes CASSPRGSGSTDTQYF.

The chain carries TRBV11-2 and TRBJ1-1, with 11 bases that match TRBD1. In germline, CDR1 is SGHAT, CDR2 FQNNGV. CDR3 size: 19 residues. J was trimmed by 1 base and V by 5 bases; bases with no gene match: 15. The CDR3 loop reads CASSPRGSDRGRRNTEAFF. The CDR3 nucleotides are TGTGCCAGCAGCCCCAGGGGGTCGGACAGGGGGCGCAGGAACACTGAAGCTTTCTTT.

The chain combines TRBV7-8 with TRBJ2-1, with D unresolved. V lost 2 bases and J 5 bases, leaving 13 bases between the germline ends. Germline lookup yields CDR1 SGHVS and CDR2 FQNEAQ. The CDR3 spans 15 residues. The CDR3 bases are TGTGCCAGCAGCTTATTGGAAAGGGTAGACAATGAGCAGTTCTTC. Amino acid sequence: CASSLLERVDNEQFF.

The chain carries TRBV5-6 and TRBJ2-5, with a tentative D call TRBD2 (5 bases). The ends were cut back, 0 bases at V and 2 bases at J, with 11 bases in the middle. The CDR3 is 15 amino acids. In germline, CDR1 is SGHDT, CDR2 YYEEEE. The CDR3 sequence: CASSLAWTGQETQYF. CDR3 DNA sequence: TGTGCCAGCAGCTTGGCCTGGACTGGACAAGAGACCCAGTACTTC.

This chain joins TRBV7-9 and TRBJ1-2; D gene uncertain. Germline CDR1 and CDR2: SEHNR and FQNEAQ (reference sequence). The ends were cut back, 5 bases at V and 6 bases at J, with 16 bases in the middle. The CDR3 has 14 residues. The CDR3 region has the DNA TGTGCCAGCAGCCCAGTTAGACGGTTGGATGGCTACACCTTC. Amino acid sequence: CASSPVRRLDGYTF.

This clonotype has only one observation. The chain combines TRBV2 with TRBJ2-1; TRBD1 matches at 7 bases. The CDR3 totals 17 residues. Germline V gene sequence: CDR1 SNHLY, CDR2 FYNNEI. The V gene end was trimmed by 4 bases and the J gene end by 1 base; junction bases not matched to a gene: 10. The CDR3 loop is CASSGQIWTGSYNEQFF. DNA of the CDR3: TGTGCCAGCAGTGGGCAGATATGGACAGGATCCTACAATGAGCAGTTCTTC.

V is TRBV6-5 and J is TRBJ1-2, with D unresolved. The CDR3 consists of 13 residues. With 3 bases removed from V and 7 bases from J, the gap between germline ends came to 12 bases. Germline V CDR1 and CDR2: MNHEY, SVGAGI. The DNA for the CDR3 is TGTGCCAGCAGTTATCTTAACCGTTCTGGCTACACCTTC. This gives the protein CASSYLNRSGYTF.

In this sample, this clonotype turned up a few times. The chain's CDR3 is CASTKGGTGGSYEQYF. CDR3 in DNA: TGTGCCAGCACGAAGGGGGGGACAGGGGGCTCCTACGAGCAGTACTTC. V gene TRBV12-3 or TRBV12-4 combines with J gene TRBJ2-7; TRBD1 aligns across 11 bases. The length of the CDR3 is 16 residues. Germline trimming cut 7 bases from V and 0 bases from J; bases unmatched to any gene: 8.

The gene calls are TRBV4-3 and TRBJ2-2; unclear D gene. This CDR3 comprises 17 residues. The V end lost 2 bases, the J end lost 3 bases, and 16 bases lay between the germline ends. Per the germline V gene, CDR1 is LGHNA and CDR2 is YSLEER. The DNA for the CDR3 is TGCGCCAGCAGCCAATGGCACACTCACCTTTACACCGGGGAGCTGTTTTTT. Encoded protein: CASSQWHTHLYTGELFF.

V usage is TRBV7-2 and J usage is TRBJ2-1; 12 bases are shared with TRBD2. Trimming took 3 bases from V and 7 from J; bases not matched to a gene: 7. Per the germline V gene, CDR1 is SGHTA and CDR2 is FQGNSA. The CDR3 extends over 16 amino acids. For the CDR3, the DNA is TGTGCCAGCAGCTTGTGGACTAGCGGGACGGGTAATGAGCAGTTCTTC. It translates to CASSLWTSGTGNEQFF.

This clonotype occurred a few times. The chain joins TRBV7-9 to TRBJ2-3, with TRBD1 matching 9 bases. Germline V CDR1 and CDR2: SEHNR, FQNEAQ (reference sequence). The CDR3 sequence is 17 residues long. J lost 1 base, V lost 3 bases, and 8 bases had no gene match. The CDR3 loop reads CASSFLGQGPRTDTQYF. The CDR3 bases are TGTGCCAGCAGCTTCCTGGGACAGGGACCACGCACAGATACGCAGTATTTT.